One and the same sample provided the 10 T cell receptor beta chains below, sequenced in a study of control samples from healthy donors and cancer patients. Some clones are missing from TCRdb's copy, which holds only in-frame ones; the method was immunoSEQ multiplex PCR. The sample gives nearly 200,000 clones, about 89% of which show up once; 1.5% to 2% is in the top ten. Material: blood. These receptors originate from a man younger than 45 in good health.

CDR3 DNA sequence: TGTGCCAGCAGTGCAGGTCCGGGCCTCATCTATGGCTACACCTTC. Its protein product is CASSAGPGLIYGYTF. The J gene is TRBJ1-2, the V gene TRBV25-1; D gene ambiguous. V was trimmed by 4 bases and J by 4 bases, leaving 16 bases between them. The CDR3 is made up of 15 amino acids. CDR1 and CDR2 from the germline V gene are MGHDK and SYGVNS.

V is TRBV6-5 and J is TRBJ1-1; D might be TRBD1 (6 bases). CDR1 is MNHEY, CDR2 SVGAGI, per germline. Deletions cut 4 bases from V and 1 base from J, with 10 bases between. The CDR3 runs 14 residues. Here the CDR3 reads CASSLWTENTEAFF. The CDR3, as DNA: TGTGCCAGCAGTTTGTGGACAGAGAACACTGAAGCTTTCTTT.

The J gene is TRBJ1-5, the V gene TRBV10-1, with D possibly TRBD1 on 5 matching bases. V was clipped by 7 bases and J by 3 bases, with 16 bases between them. The CDR3 consists of 15 residues. Germline CDR1 is WNHNN and CDR2 is SYGVQD (reference sequence). The CDR3 spells CASTGNAGLNQPQHF. The DNA of the CDR3 is TGCGCCAGCACAGGTAACGCAGGGCTCAATCAGCCCCAGCATTTT.

This sequence joins TRBV4-2 and TRBJ2-2; TRBD1 might be the D (6 bases). Trimming left V 1 base short and J 1 base short, with 10 bases between. There are 16 residues in the CDR3. Germline V lookup: CDR1 LGHNA, CDR2 YNFKEQ. CDR3 in DNA: TGTGCCAGCAGCCAAGGCGCAGGGGAGAACACCGGGGAGCTGTTTTTT. Translating it yields CASSQGAGENTGELFF.

V and J are TRBV19 and TRBJ1-6; D is ambiguous. CDR1 LNHDA and CDR2 SQIVND come from the germline V gene (reference sequence). This CDR3 is built from 13 residues. Trimming stripped 2 bases from V and 6 bases from J, with 5 bases between. CDR3 sequence (DNA): TGTGCCAGTAGTATACTCGGTAATTCACCCCTCCACTTT. Protein product: CASSILGNSPLHF.

The rearrangement links TRBV5-1 to TRBJ1-2; a weak D match, TRBD1 (6 bases). The CDR3 runs 14 residues. CDR1 and CDR2 (germline): SGHRS, YFSETQ. With 5 bases removed from V and 0 bases from J, the gap between germline ends came to 11 bases. The CDR3 reads CASRSDRTNYGYTF. CDR3 nucleotide sequence: TGCGCCAGCAGATCAGACAGGACTAACTATGGCTACACCTTC.

V usage is TRBV27 and J usage is TRBJ1-5, with no clear D. Germline CDR1 is MNHEY and CDR2 is SMNVEV (reference sequence). This CDR3 spans 13 amino acids. V was clipped by 5 bases and J by 1 base, with 6 bases between them. CDR3 loop: CASSLTSNQPQHF. The CDR3 nucleotides read TGTGCCAGCAGTCTCACGAGCAATCAGCCCCAGCATTTT.

J is TRBJ1-5 and V is TRBV6-5; possible D gene TRBD1, 6 bases. Between the trimmed V and J ends, which lost 4 bases and 7 bases, there was a span of 11 bases. Germline assignment: CDR1 MNHEY and CDR2 SVGAGI. The CDR3 loop spans 13 amino acids. The CDR3 sequence is CASSSTGSQPQHF. The DNA of the CDR3 is TGTGCCAGCAGTTCGACAGGAAGCCAGCCCCAGCATTTT.

This chain's CDR3 is CASTSWGRDLYGYTF. Written as DNA, the CDR3 is TGTGCCAGCACCTCCTGGGGCAGGGACTTATATGGCTACACCTTC. The chain couples TRBV7-9 to TRBJ1-2; the D gene is possibly TRBD1 (5 bases). This CDR3 comprises 15 residues. V lost 7 bases and J lost 5, with 20 bases in between. Germline CDR1 and CDR2: SEHNR and FQNEAQ (reference sequence).

This chain uses TRBV28 with TRBJ1-5; the match to TRBD1 covers 9 bases. Germline V lookup: CDR1 MDHEN, CDR2 SYDVKM. The CDR3 consists of 17 residues. V trimming: 3 bases; J trimming: 1 base; junction bases outside the gene matches: 7. CDR3 sequence: CASSFGQGRRSNQPQHF. The CDR3 coding sequence is TGTGCCAGCAGTTTTGGACAGGGGAGGAGGAGCAATCAGCCCCAGCATTTT.